Each of the 18 T cell receptor beta chains below was sequenced from the same sample in a study of tumor-infiltrating lymphocytes in primary liver carcinoma. The investigators made TCR beta cDNA from around 530 ng total RNA, using a constant-region primer. Researchers made the TCR beta libraries by running three nested multiplex PCR rounds with slightly modified ARM-PCR. Two initial PCR rounds of about 10 cycles each paired TRBV1-TRBV30 forward primers with a C-beta reverse primer. TCRdb recomputed calls from the multiplex PCR reads with MiXCR, one row per CDR3 protein. The sample lists tens of thousands of distinct CDR3 sequences, roughly three quarters occurring once. Both RNA and DNA were isolated together from around 20-30 mg of bulk tissue that had not been sorted. Material for sequencing was liver tumor tissue from sampling region 4. Subset here: tumor region T4, right-lateral pole. The source of these receptors is a man aged 40-55 years with primary liver carcinoma and hepatitis B virus infection.

A word on this clonotype: At one end the junction does not follow the germline gene, possibly because of a read error. The V gene is TRBV11-2, the J gene TRBJ1-1; 10 nucleotides match TRBD1. CDR3 length: 17 amino acids. From germline, CDR1 is SGHAT and CDR2 FQNNGV. Written as DNA, the CDR3 is TGTTCCAGCAGCCGAATAGGGGGACAGGGGTTCGGCACTGAAGCTTTCTTC. It codes for CSSSRIGGQGFGTEAFF. The variable domain in full, completed from reference TRBV11-2 and TRBJ1-1, reads EAGVAQSPRYKIIEKRQSVAFWCNPISGHATLYWYQQILGQGPKLLIQFQNNGVVDDSQLPKDRFSAERLKGVDSTLKIQPAKLEDSAVYLCSSSRIGGQGFGTEAFFGQGTRLTVV.

On this clonotype: The CDR3 carries no conserved terminal phenylalanine or tryptophan, so it likely arises from a read error. This chain uses TRBV5-1 with TRBJ2-1; the D is unclear. Trimming took 1 base from V and 12 from J, leaving 17 bases between them. This CDR3 is built from 14 residues. Germline-derived CDR1 and CDR2 are SGHRS and YFSETQ. The CDR3 nucleotides read TGCGCCAGCAGCTTGTCTTGGATCCCCGATGGGCAGTTCTCC. Translating it yields CASSLSWIPDGQFS.

This chain links TRBV6-1 with TRBJ2-7, with D perhaps TRBD2 (5 bases). Trimming pared 4 bases from V and 2 bases from J, leaving 18 bases between. This CDR3 spans 16 amino acids. Germline assignment: CDR1 MNHNS and CDR2 SASEGT. The CDR3 DNA reads as TGTGCCAGCAGTGCCCACGGGATCCCCCTTGCCTACGAGCAGTACTTC. Its protein product is CASSAHGIPLAYEQYF.

The rearrangement uses TRBV18 and TRBJ1-2; unclear D gene. Germline V gene lookup returns CDR1 KGHSH and CDR2 LQKENI. Deletions cut 2 bases from V and 10 bases from J, with 14 bases between. This CDR3 region has 13 residues. CDR3 bases: TGTGCCAGCTCACCAGCTGGCGCCGGGGACTACACCTTC. This translates into CASSPAGAGDYTF.

The chain links TRBV7-6 to TRBJ2-2; 8 bases match TRBD2. The germline CDR1 and CDR2 sequences are SGHVS and FNYEAQ. The trim removed 6 bases at V and 5 bases at J, leaving 8 bases unmatched. CDR3 size: 15 residues. CDR3 sequence (DNA): TGTGCCAGCAGTTCTGTGGGACTAGAGACCGGGGAGCTGTTTTTT. It yields the protein CASSSVGLETGELFF.

A remark on this clonotype: The junction shows a germline mismatch at one end, possibly a read error. The chain links TRBV4-1 to TRBJ2-2, with D hard to call. CDR1 is MGHRA and CDR2 is YSYEKL in the germline V gene. There are 15 residues in the CDR3. CDR3 DNA sequence: TGCGCCAGCAACCAAGAAGTTGCTAACACAGGGGAGCTGTTTTTT. Protein product: CASNQEVANTGELFF.

A word on this clonotype: This clone may be a read error of a much larger clone one base away. V is TRBV29-1 and J is TRBJ2-3; 8 bases match TRBD1. Trimming removed 5 bases from V and 9 bases from J; junction bases left unmatched: 4. Germline values: CDR1 SQVTM, CDR2 ANQGSEA. The CDR3 extends over 11 amino acids. CDR3 nucleotide sequence: TGCAGCGTTACACAGGGGGACACGCAGTATTTT. This translates into CSVTQGDTQYF.

The chain recombines TRBV11-2 with TRBJ1-2; a possible D gene is TRBD1 (6 bases). V dropped 11 bases and J dropped 4 bases, with 20 bases sitting between them. Germline V gene lookup returns CDR1 SGHAT and CDR2 FQNNGV. The CDR3 extends over 14 amino acids. Written as DNA, the CDR3 is TGTGCCGACAGAGAGAGGGACACCGCCTATGGCTACACCTTC. Its translation: CADRERDTAYGYTF.

The CDR3 DNA sequence: TGTGCCAGTAGCCGTTCCGGACGGGGAGTAATCTACGAGCAGTACTTC. Translation gives CASSRSGRGVIYEQYF. The chain couples TRBV7-9 to TRBJ2-7; D is perhaps TRBD2 (5 bases). Deletions cut 9 bases from V and 3 bases from J, with 24 bases between. This CDR3 is 16 amino acids long. Germline assignment: CDR1 SEHNR and CDR2 FQNEAQ (reference sequence).

As to this clonotype: A junction end diverges from the germline sequence, so it may reflect a read error. DNA for the CDR3: TGTACCAGCAGTTTATCTCAGGGGAACTATGGCTACACCTTC. Protein: CTSSLSQGNYGYTF. The chain recombines TRBV12-3 or TRBV12-4 with TRBJ1-2, with a weak D call TRBD1 (6 bases). The CDR3 covers 14 residues.

Regarding this clonotype: At one of its ends the junction is not consistent with the germline gene, which may arise from a read error. The genes are TRBV12-3 or TRBV12-4 and TRBJ1-1; tentative D call: TRBD1 (6 bases). The CDR3 extends over 15 amino acids. CDR3 region: CVSSKADSLNTEAFF. CDR3 in DNA: TGTGTCAGCAGTAAGGCGGACAGTCTTAACACTGAAGCTTTCTTT.

This clonotype has at least ten counts. The chain couples TRBV20-1 to TRBJ2-5, with D possibly matching TRBD2 (5 bases). The length of the CDR3 is 12 residues. Germline values: CDR1 DFQATT, CDR2 SNEGSKA (reference sequence). The CDR3 spells CSVVPGTETQYF. The CDR3 region has the DNA TGCAGCGTCGTGCCGGGAACGGAGACCCAGTACTTC.

In the case of this clonotype: The junction and the germline gene differ at one end; a read error may be behind it. J is TRBJ1-3 and V is TRBV2, with D tentatively TRBD1 (5 bases). This CDR3 is 11 amino acids long. Germline V CDR1 and CDR2: SNHLY, FYNNEI. The DNA of the CDR3 is TGTACCAGAGCCGCGGGGCAAACCATATATTTT. Translated: CTRAAGQTIYF. The full variable domain, in which reference TRBV2 and TRBJ1-3 provide the parts outside the CDR3, is EPEVTQTPSHQVTQMGQEVILRCVPISNHLYFYWYRQILGQKVEFLVSFYNNEISEKSEIFDDQFSVERPDGSNFTLKIRSTKLEDSAMYFCTRAAGQTIYFGEGSWLTVV.

With regard to this clonotype: One junction end disagrees with the germline gene, perhaps due to a read error. The rearrangement uses TRBV11-1 and TRBJ2-7; D is ambiguous. CDR1 and CDR2 (germline): SGHAT, FQDESV (reference sequence). The CDR3 totals 15 residues. CDR3 nucleotide sequence: TGTACCAGCAGCTTAGAAGCGATCGTGTCCTACGAGCTGTACTTC. It encodes CTSSLEAIVSYELYF.

Turning to this clonotype: Because the CDR3 is missing its conserved closing phenylalanine or tryptophan, this is likely a read error. This rearrangement joins TRBV12-5 to TRBJ2-1, with 7 bases identical to TRBD2. The CDR3 runs 13 residues. Germline CDR1 LGHNT, CDR2 FRNRAP. The J segment lost 9 bases and the V segment lost 5 bases, leaving 7 bases of the junction unmatched. The CDR3 is CASGGGSSREQFI. The CDR3 DNA sequence: TGTGCTAGTGGTGGCGGGAGTTCCCGTGAGCAGTTCATC.

About this clonotype: A read error may produce the germline difference seen at one junction end. The V call is TRBV10-3, the J call TRBJ2-1; D ambiguous. Germline CDR1 ENHRY, CDR2 SYGVKD. CDR3 length: 12 amino acids. The CDR3 region has the DNA TGTGCCATCAGAGAGTCGAACAATGAGCTGTTCTTC. It codes for CAIRESNNELFF.

Note on this clonotype: A much bigger clone sits one base away, suggesting this may be a read error. The gene calls are TRBV28 and TRBJ1-1, with D perhaps matching TRBD1 (6 bases). Germline-derived CDR1 and CDR2 are MDHEN and SYDVKM. This CDR3 region has 16 residues. CDR3 DNA: TGTGCCAGCAGTAAGGGGGGCTGGACGGGTAACACTGAAGCTTACTTT. As protein: CASSKGGWTGNTEAYF.

For this clonotype: Just one base apart from a much larger clone, this may be a read error. The chain uses TRBV7-9 and TRBJ1-2; a possible D gene is TRBD1 (5 bases). The CDR3 contains 14 residues. The germline V gene encodes CDR1 SEHNR and CDR2 FQNEAQ (reference sequence). The CDR3 sequence: CDSSLSGRNYGYTF. The CDR3 DNA sequence: TGTGACAGCAGCCTGTCGGGACGGAACTATGGCTACACCTTC.